These T cell receptor beta chains were read from a single sample in a study of shared clonotypes between healthy human individuals. The assay was immunoSEQ multiplex PCR, and TCRdb's table has in-frame clones only and misses some. The sample contains around 640,000 clones, roughly 96% of which appear only once. Sequencing used naive CD8+ T cells sorted from blood. Every receptor here comes from a woman in her twenties or thirties in good health. Each CDR3 is given with its conserved first and last residue. Fields, in order: J gene, clone size, V gene, D gene, CDR3 protein, CDR3 DNA. D genes are given only for firm matches. Clone size is not always given. Where it is, it says once, few, many or a class for expanded clones.

J gene: TRBJ1-5; clone size: -; V gene: TRBV12-2; D gene: -; CDR3 protein: CASRLCPGQGFGQPQHF; CDR3 DNA: TGTGCAAGTCGCTTATGTCCGGGACAGGGGTTTGGGCAGCCCCAGCATTTT
J gene: TRBJ2-7; clone size: once; V gene: TRBV27; D gene: TRBD2; CDR3 protein: CASRPGLAGVATYEQYF; CDR3 DNA: TGTGCCAGCAGGCCGGGACTAGCGGGAGTCGCTACCTACGAGCAGTACTTC
J gene: TRBJ1-1; clone size: -; V gene: TRBV30; D gene: -; CDR3 protein: CAWSFLRPEAFF; CDR3 DNA: TGTGCCTGGAGTTTCCTTCGACCTGAAGCTTTCTTT
J gene: TRBJ2-7; clone size: -; V gene: TRBV11-2; D gene: TRBD2; CDR3 protein: CASSLSSGYTYEQYF; CDR3 DNA: TGTGCCAGCAGCTTGTCTAGCGGATATACCTACGAGCAGTACTTC
J gene: TRBJ2-1; clone size: -; V gene: TRBV13; D gene: -; CDR3 protein: CASSPLTGEANEQFF; CDR3 DNA: TGTGCCAGCAGCCCTCTGACGGGAGAGGCCAATGAGCAGTTCTTC
J gene: TRBJ2-2; clone size: -; V gene: TRBV30; D gene: TRBD2; CDR3 protein: CAWSVAGLGDTGELFF; CDR3 DNA: TGTGCCTGGAGTGTAGCGGGGCTTGGGGACACCGGGGAGCTGTTTTTT
J gene: TRBJ1-2; clone size: -; V gene: TRBV4-1; D gene: TRBD1; CDR3 protein: CASSPLGQGGDGYTF; CDR3 DNA: TGCGCCAGCAGCCCCCTGGGACAGGGGGGGGATGGCTACACCTTC
J gene: TRBJ2-1; clone size: -; V gene: TRBV20-1; D gene: -; CDR3 protein: CSARAHNEQFF; CDR3 DNA: TGCAGTGCTAGGGCTCACAATGAGCAGTTCTTC
J gene: TRBJ2-7; clone size: -; V gene: TRBV5-5; D gene: -; CDR3 protein: CASSPGTHLRSYEQYF; CDR3 DNA: TGTGCCAGCAGCCCAGGGACTCACTTACGCTCCTACGAGCAGTACTTC
J gene: TRBJ2-7; clone size: -; V gene: TRBV28; D gene: TRBD1; CDR3 protein: CASSFSPGQGPEQYF; CDR3 DNA: TGTGCCAGCAGTTTTTCCCCGGGACAGGGGCCCGAGCAGTACTTC
J gene: TRBJ2-7; clone size: -; V gene: TRBV25-1; D gene: -; CDR3 protein: CASSGTEDTTYEQYF; CDR3 DNA: TGTGCCAGCAGTGGAACCGAAGACACAACCTACGAGCAGTACTTC